This is a list of T cell receptor beta chains from one sample in a study of shared clonotypes between healthy human individuals. Clones were read by immunoSEQ multiplex PCR, and TCRdb kept only the in-frame ones, dropping some. The sample lists around 2,000,000 clones; 95% were seen once. Input material: naive CD4+ T cells sorted from blood. Every receptor here comes from a man aged 18 to 35 in good health. CDR3s include the opening cysteine and the closing phenylalanine or tryptophan. Fields, in order: V gene, J gene, clone size, D gene, CDR3 protein, CDR3 DNA. A D gene is named only where the DNA matches it firmly. For some rows the clone size is stated as once, few or many, or as a class when expanded; others skip it.

TRBV5-1	TRBJ2-7	many	TRBD1	CASSLGTGPYEQYF	TGCGCCAGCAGCTTAGGGACAGGACCCTACGAGCAGTACTTC
TRBV2	TRBJ1-3	-	TRBD1	CASSRQGPGNTIYF	TGTGCCAGCAGTCGACAGGGTCCTGGAAACACCATATATTTT
TRBV6-5	TRBJ1-1	-	-	CASSTNWGEAFF	TGTGCCAGCAGTACCAACTGGGGTGAAGCTTTCTTT
TRBV6-1	TRBJ2-7	-	-	CASSDPQGKSTGEQYF	TGTGCCAGCAGTGACCCACAAGGCAAATCGACTGGCGAGCAGTACTTC
TRBV29-1	TRBJ2-3	-	-	CSAQTGSTDTQYF	TGCAGCGCCCAGACGGGGAGCACAGATACGCAGTATTTT
TRBV19	TRBJ1-2	-	TRBD1	CASSSLDRVSYGYTF	TGTGCCAGTAGTTCACTCGACAGGGTGAGCTATGGCTACACCTTC
TRBV11-2	TRBJ2-7	once	TRBD1	CASSLEGTGGPYEQYF	TGTGCCAGCAGCTTAGAAGGGACAGGGGGCCCCTACGAGCAGTACTTC
TRBV27	TRBJ2-5	-	TRBD1	CASSSWTGLETQYF	TGTGCCAGCAGTTCTTGGACAGGGTTAGAGACCCAGTACTTC
TRBV7-2	TRBJ2-5	few	-	CASSLDLTQYF	TGTGCCAGCAGCTTAGACTTGACCCAGTACTTC
TRBV19	TRBJ2-1	-	-	CASSPPGTLLKNEQFF	TGTGCCAGTAGTCCACCCGGGACACTCTTAAAGAATGAGCAGTTCTTC
TRBV10-3	TRBJ2-7	-	TRBD1	CATQTGPGEQYF	TGTGCCACTCAGACAGGGCCGGGCGAGCAGTACTTC
TRBV2	TRBJ2-7	-	TRBD2	CASRRGGSSSYEQYF	TGTGCCAGCAGAAGGGGAGGGTCGAGCTCCTACGAGCAGTACTTC
TRBV4-1	TRBJ2-5	-	-	CASSHKPAKPQETQYF	TGCGCCAGCAGCCATAAGCCCGCAAAACCCCAAGAGACCCAGTACTTC
TRBV6-5	TRBJ2-5	-	-	CASSWGLGRETQYF	TGTGCCAGCAGTTGGGGTCTGGGGAGGGAGACCCAGTACTTC
TRBV5-4	TRBJ1-2	-	-	CASSLSGSFLGYTF	TGTGCCAGCAGCTTGTCCGGTAGTTTCCTCGGCTACACCTTC
TRBV25-1	TRBJ1-3	-	-	CASNNNRELSSGNTIYF	TGTGCCAGCAACAATAACAGGGAATTGAGCTCTGGAAACACCATATATTTT
TRBV5-1	TRBJ1-6	-	TRBD1	CASSMGTGSDSPLHF	TGCGCCAGCAGCATGGGGACAGGGTCGGATTCACCCCTCCACTTT
TRBV7-9	TRBJ1-4	-	TRBD1	CASSLGDRVGTNEKLFF	TGTGCCAGCAGCTTAGGGGACAGGGTTGGGACTAATGAAAAACTGTTTTTT
TRBV6-5	TRBJ1-5	once	TRBD1	CASSYNDRGSQHF	TGTGCCAGCAGTTACAACGACAGGGGGTCCCAGCATTTT
TRBV2	TRBJ1-5	-	-	CASSSTSASQPQHF	TGTGCCAGCAGTTCGACATCGGCGAGTCAGCCCCAGCATTTT
TRBV6-5	TRBJ1-1	-	-	CASSYSVMNTEAFF	TGTGCCAGCAGTTACTCAGTCATGAACACTGAAGCTTTCTTT
TRBV7-9	TRBJ1-5	-	-	CASSSDGWNQPQHF	TGTGCCAGCAGCTCCGACGGGTGGAATCAGCCCCAGCATTTT
TRBV19	TRBJ2-7	-	-	CASRSLDPPSYEQYF	TGTGCCAGTAGAAGTTTAGATCCCCCCTCCTACGAGCAGTACTTC
TRBV18	TRBJ1-6	once	TRBD1	CASSPGQGSPLHF	TGTGCCAGCTCACCCGGACAGGGATCACCCCTCCACTTT
TRBV6-5	TRBJ1-1	-	-	CASSYFSGTEGAFF	TGTGCCAGCAGTTACTTTTCAGGCACCGAGGGAGCTTTCTTT
TRBV7-8	TRBJ2-3	-	-	CASSLAQGEARREYF	TGTGCCAGCAGCTTAGCGCAGGGGGAGGCCCGAAGGGAGTATTTT
TRBV7-7	TRBJ2-2	-	-	CASSLDPPRDNTGELFF	TGTGCTAGCAGCTTAGATCCCCCACGGGACAACACCGGGGAGCTGTTTTTT
TRBV6-5	TRBJ2-1	-	-	CASSYDSYNEQFF	TGTGCCAGCAGTTACGACAGTTACAATGAGCAGTTCTTC